This T cell receptor (beta chain) was sequenced for a study of graft-versus-host responses after intestinal transplantation. The wider study: Isolated intestinal, liver-intestinal, or multivisceral transplants were what recipients had. Tacrolimus plus steroids were given to all recipients for 2 to 4 years, preceded by anti-thymocyte globulin induction.

The CDR3 loop spans 15 amino acids. Per the germline V gene, CDR1 is MGHRA and CDR2 is YSYEKL. J lost 0 bases, V lost 5 bases, and 5 bases had no gene match. Profiling relied on immunoSEQ multiplex PCR, and the TCRdb table lists in-frame clones only, not all of them. Here the sample spans about 28,000 clones, roughly 80% being singletons. As for this clone: Antigen: not known.

Study results and caveats: Recipient marrow harbored GvH clones, some of which surfaced first in ileum or blood. In patients with graft-donor T cell macrochimerism, allograft graft-versus-host to host-versus-graft clonal ratios were high.

This rearrangement joins TRBV4-1 to TRBJ2-3; TRBD1 matches 7 bases. Sample: unstimulated CD8+ T cells sorted from spleen or lymph node cells, taken before intestinal transplant. This sequence was found in a human donor who received an intestinal transplant. The CDR3, as DNA: TGCGCCAGCAGCTATTTGACAGGGAGCACAGATACGCAGTATTTT. Protein sequence: CASSYLTGSTDTQYF.